This T cell receptor beta chain was documented in a study of blood T cell repertoires in COVID-19. Study details: PBMCs, B-cell-depleted T cells, or T cells were the source of the cDNA or gDNA that made up the material.

V was pared by 0 bases and J by 4 bases, with 5 bases of the junction left unmatched. This CDR3 has 17 residues. Per the germline V gene, CDR1 is LGHDT and CDR2 is YNNKEL (reference sequence). In the authors' workflow: The authors estimated nucleated cell counts from reference gene primer amplification. The method was immunoSEQ multiplex PCR; TCRdb's version includes in-frame clones alone and lacks a portion of them. V and J calls and clone size are as listed in that table; D and trimming were resolved from the DNA. This sample yields about 350,000 clones, of which approximately 89% are seen a single time; roughly 3.9% belongs to the top ten.

What was sequenced was peripheral blood. The source of this sequence is a woman aged 55-69 years with COVID-19, enrolled during active disease. J is TRBJ1-5 and V is TRBV3-1 (or the pseudogene TRBV3-2); 11 bases agree with TRBD1. DNA for the CDR3: TGTGCCAGCAGCCAAGATCGAGGACAGGGGGCTAATCAGCCCCAGCATTTT. It yields the protein CASSQDRGQGANQPQHF.